This T cell receptor beta chain was captured in a study of blood T cells in healthy people across ages. Using a J-beta primer mix together with a sample-barcoded 5' primer, a second PCR was run for roughly 7 to 11 cycles. TCRdb re-called the 5' RACE reads through MiXCR, storing one row per CDR3 protein. The sample shows about a million distinct CDR3 sequences, under 50% of them seen only once. In this sample, this clonotype turned up once. The specimen was blood. The clonotype comes from a man aged 25 to 45 in good health.

DNA of the CDR3: TGTGCCACCAGTGATCCCGGCAGATGGGAGCAGTTCTTC. Residues: CATSDPGRWEQFF. V and J are TRBV24-1 and TRBJ2-1, with D uncertain. Germline V gene sequence: CDR1 KGHDR, CDR2 SFDVKD. V lost 3 bases to trimming and J lost 10 bases, with 12 bases between them. CDR3 size: 13 residues.